This T cell receptor (beta chain) appears in the sequencing data of a study of T cells in Graves' hyperthyroidism and ophthalmopathy. For the study at large: Any treatment followed the collection of peripheral blood at initial diagnosis.

Between the trimmed V and J ends, which lost 3 bases and 4 bases, there was a span of 16 bases. The CDR3 contains 16 residues. Germline V gives CDR1 MDHEN, CDR2 SYDVKM. Notes on the study in general: Patients with ophthalmopathy were separated from those with stable hyperthyroidism by a 13 V-J model. Blood also showed most of the thyroid clonotypes that were expanded above 0.001.

The CDR3 regions of TCR beta were amplified from RNA transcripts. With the HTBI primer set, the TCR CDR3 went through a first round of RT-PCR. TCRdb reprocessed the multiplex PCR reads with MiXCR, giving one entry per CDR3 protein. In the table there are 500,000 to 700,000 distinct CDR3 sequences, approximately 16% of which are singletons. This clonotype was counted many times. Its antigen is unidentified. Sample: blood. This TCR came from a woman between 18 and 29 years old with Graves' hyperthyroidism. J is TRBJ2-1 and V is TRBV28; D call uncertain. CDR3 coding DNA: TGTGCCAGCAGTTTCCCCCCTCGTCGGCCGTACAATGAGCAGTTCTTC. Translated, it gives CASSFPPRRPYNEQFF.